This T cell receptor beta chain was sequenced in a study of shared clonotypes between healthy human individuals. Study-wide points: Owing to a small donor count, the genetic and exposure-history diversity represented was limited. Naive subsets usually exceeded memory subsets in estimated richness.

The naive CD8 subset, CD45RO-negative cells positively selected for CCR7, excluded terminally differentiated effector memory CD45RA+ cells. Healthy HIV-negative adults without recent acute infections or vaccinations served as donors. About this clone: Its antigen is still unknown.

Generated by immunoSEQ multiplex PCR, the TCRdb table keeps only in-frame clones and is missing some. The sample has some 630,000 clones, approximately 96% seen once; the top ten hold approximately 0.12%. V was pared by 5 bases and J by 0 bases, with 11 bases between. CDR3 length equals 14 residues. CDR1 is MDHEN, CDR2 SYDVKM, per germline. The TCR comes from a woman in her 30s in good health. The chain links TRBV28 to TRBJ2-7; D is uncertain. Sequenced sample: naive CD8+ T cells sorted from blood. CDR3 sequence: CASSVGRSSYEQYF. In nucleotides, the CDR3 is TGTGCCAGCAGTGTCGGACGGAGCTCCTACGAGCAGTACTTC.